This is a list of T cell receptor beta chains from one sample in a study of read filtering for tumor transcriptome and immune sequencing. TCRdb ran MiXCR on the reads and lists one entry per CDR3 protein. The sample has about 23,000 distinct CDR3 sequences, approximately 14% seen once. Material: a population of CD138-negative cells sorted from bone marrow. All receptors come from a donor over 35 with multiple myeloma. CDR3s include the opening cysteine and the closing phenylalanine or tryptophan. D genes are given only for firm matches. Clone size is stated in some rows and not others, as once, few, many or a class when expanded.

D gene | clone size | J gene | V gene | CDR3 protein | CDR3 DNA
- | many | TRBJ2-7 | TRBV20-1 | CSAREDYPYEQYF | TGCAGTGCTAGAGAGGACTACCCCTACGAGCAGTACTTC
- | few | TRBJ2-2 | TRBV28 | CACSFDSGELFF | TGTGCCTGCAGTTTTGACTCCGGGGAGCTGTTTTTT
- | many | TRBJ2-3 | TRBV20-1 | CSAVERSTDTQYF | TGCAGTGCCGTTGAGAGGAGCACAGATACGCAGTATTTT
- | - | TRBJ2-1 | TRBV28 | CASSPRRHEQFF | TGTGCCAGCAGCCCGAGAAGGCATGAGCAGTTCTTC
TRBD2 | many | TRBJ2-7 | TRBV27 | CASSLTALAENEQYF | TGTGCCAGCAGTTTGACAGCACTAGCGGAAAACGAGCAGTACTTC
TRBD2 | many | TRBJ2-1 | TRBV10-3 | CAIGTSGDYNEQFF | TGTGCCATCGGGACTAGCGGGGACTACAATGAGCAGTTCTTC
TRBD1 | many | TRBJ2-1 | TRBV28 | CASSLFGTGSNEQFF | TGTGCCAGCAGTTTATTTGGGACAGGGAGTAATGAGCAGTTCTTC
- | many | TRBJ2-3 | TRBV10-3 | CAISDRGQSTDTQYF | TGTGCCATCAGTGATCGGGGGCAAAGCACAGATACGCAGTATTTT
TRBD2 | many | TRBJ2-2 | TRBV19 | CASSLTSGRARVTGELFF | TGTGCCAGTAGTTTGACTAGCGGGAGGGCCAGGGTCACCGGGGAGCTGTTTTTT
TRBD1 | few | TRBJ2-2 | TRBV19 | CASTSNRGQGDTGELFF | TGTGCCAGTACTTCCAACAGGGGACAGGGTGACACCGGGGAGCTGTTTTTT
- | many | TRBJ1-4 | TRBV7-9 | CASSLADRGEKLFF | TGTGCCAGCAGCTTAGCTGACCGGGGTGAAAAACTGTTTTTT
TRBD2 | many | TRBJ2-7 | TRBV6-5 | CASSYIAGTYEQYF | TGTGCCAGCAGTTACATAGCGGGAACCTACGAGCAGTACTTC
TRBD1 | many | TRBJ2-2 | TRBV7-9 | CASSPGGKAGELFF | TGTGCCAGCAGCCCAGGGGGAAAGGCCGGGGAGCTGTTTTTT
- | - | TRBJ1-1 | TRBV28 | CASSPPRGGGVEAFF | TGTGCCAGCAGTCCGCCCCGGGGGGGGGGGGTGGAAGCTTTCTTT
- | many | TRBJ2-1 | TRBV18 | CASSPPYQGSNEQFF | TGTGCCAGCTCACCACCATATCAGGGGTCGAATGAGCAGTTCTTC
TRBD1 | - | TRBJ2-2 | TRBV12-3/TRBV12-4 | CASSGDRANTGELFF | TGTGCCAGCAGTGGGGACAGAGCGAACACCGGGGAGCTGTTTTTT
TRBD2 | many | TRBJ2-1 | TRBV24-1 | CATSEGRDEQFF | TGTGCCACCAGTGAGGGGAGGGATGAGCAGTTCTTC
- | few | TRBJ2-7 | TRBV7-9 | CASSARDSYEQYF | TGTGCCAGCAGCGCGCGGGACAGCTACGAGCAGTACTTC
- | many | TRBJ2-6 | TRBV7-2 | CASSLGAYTGANVLTF | TGTGCCAGCAGCTTAGGGGCTTATACTGGGGCCAACGTCCTGACTTTC
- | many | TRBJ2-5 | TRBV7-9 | CASSLRLAGVETQYF | TGTGCCAGCAGCTTAAGGCTAGCCGGGGTGGAGACCCAGTACTTC
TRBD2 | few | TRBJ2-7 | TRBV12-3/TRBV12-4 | CASSLTGTTYEQYF | TGTGCCAGCAGTTTAACGGGGACTACCTACGAGCAGTACTTC
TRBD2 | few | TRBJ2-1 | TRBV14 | CASSSRTSGMGEQFF | TGTGCCAGCAGCTCACGAACTAGCGGGATGGGTGAGCAGTTCTTC
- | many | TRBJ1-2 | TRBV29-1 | CSVDIGKNPNYGYTF | TGCAGCGTTGACATCGGCAAGAACCCTAACTATGGCTACACCTTC
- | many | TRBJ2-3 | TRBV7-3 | CASSLRPVDTQYF | TGTGCCAGCAGCTTAAGGCCTGTTGATACGCAGTATTTT
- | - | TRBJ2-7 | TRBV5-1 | CASRTDGTYEQYF | TGCGCCAGCAGGACGGACGGAACCTACGAGCAGTACTTC
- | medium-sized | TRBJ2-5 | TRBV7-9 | CASSNEETQYF | TGTGCCAGCAGCAACGAAGAGACCCAGTACTTC
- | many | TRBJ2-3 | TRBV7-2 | CASSPEVTDTQYF | TGTGCCAGCAGCCCGGAGGTCACAGATACGCAGTATTTT
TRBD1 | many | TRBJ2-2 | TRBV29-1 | CSVRTGQTNTGELFF | TGCAGCGTGCGAACGGGACAGACGAACACCGGGGAGCTGTTTTTT
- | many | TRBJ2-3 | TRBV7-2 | CASSLASADTQYF | TGTGCCAGCAGCTTAGCGTCGGCAGATACGCAGTATTTT
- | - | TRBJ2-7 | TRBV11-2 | CASSPNPSYEQYF | TGTGCCAGCAGCCCGAATCCTTCCTACGAGCAGTACTTC
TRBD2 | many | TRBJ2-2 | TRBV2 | CASSSAGGPTGELFF | TGTGCCAGCAGTTCAGCGGGAGGGCCCACCGGGGAGCTGTTTTTT
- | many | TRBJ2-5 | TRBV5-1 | CASSLFAAAQETQYF | TGCGCCAGCAGCTTGTTTGCAGCTGCTCAAGAGACCCAGTACTTC
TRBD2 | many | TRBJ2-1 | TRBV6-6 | CASSSSGKSYNEQFF | TGTGCCAGCAGTTCTAGCGGGAAGTCCTACAATGAGCAGTTCTTC
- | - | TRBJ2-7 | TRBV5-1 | CASSAGTPYEQYF | TGCGCCAGCAGCGCCGGGACACCCTACGAGCAGTACTTC
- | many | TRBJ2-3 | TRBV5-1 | CASSSWGTDTQYF | TGCGCCAGCAGCTCTTGGGGGACAGATACGCAGTATTTT
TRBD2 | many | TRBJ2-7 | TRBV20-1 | CSARKTSFTYEQYF | TGCAGTGCTAGAAAGACTAGCTTTACCTACGAGCAGTACTTC
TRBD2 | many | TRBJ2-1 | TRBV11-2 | CASTLGGLAGANEQFF | TGTGCCAGCACCCTAGGAGGACTAGCGGGAGCCAATGAGCAGTTCTTC
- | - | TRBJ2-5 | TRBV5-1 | CASSGNSQETQYF | TGCGCCAGCAGCGGGAACAGCCAAGAGACCCAGTACTTC
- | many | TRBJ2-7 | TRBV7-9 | CASSHPDEGRDEQYF | TGTGCCAGCAGCCACCCCGACGAGGGTCGGGACGAGCAGTACTTC
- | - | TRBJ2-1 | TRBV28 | CASSNTRGAEQFF | TGTGCCAGCAGTAATACAAGGGGCGCTGAGCAGTTCTTC
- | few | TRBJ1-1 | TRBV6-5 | CASCDLGGAYTEAFF | TGTGCCAGCTGTGACTTGGGGGGGGCCTACACTGAAGCTTTCTTT
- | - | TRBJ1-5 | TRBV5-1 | CASSPGGDQPQHF | TGCGCCAGCAGCCCGGGCGGGGATCAGCCCCAGCATTTT
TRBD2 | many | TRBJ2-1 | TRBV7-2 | CASGPTSGRNNEQFF | TGTGCCAGCGGCCCGACTAGCGGGAGGAACAATGAGCAGTTCTTC
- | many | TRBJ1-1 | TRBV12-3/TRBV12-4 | CASRDQGNTEAFF | TGTGCCAGCAGGGATCAGGGGAACACTGAAGCTTTCTTT
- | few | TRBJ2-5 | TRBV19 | CASSLLVGNQETQYF | TGTGCCAGTAGCCTTCTTGTGGGGAACCAAGAGACCCAGTACTTC
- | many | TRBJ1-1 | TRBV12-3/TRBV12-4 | CASSLRQVNTEAFF | TGTGCCAGCAGCCTTCGACAGGTCAACACTGAAGCTTTCTTT
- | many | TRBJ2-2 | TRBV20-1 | CSATPGAGTGELFF | TGCAGTGCTACCCCGGGAGCGGGCACCGGGGAGCTGTTTTTT
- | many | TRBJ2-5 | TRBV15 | CATSRETENQETQYF | TGTGCCACCAGCAGGGAAACGGAAAACCAAGAGACCCAGTACTTC
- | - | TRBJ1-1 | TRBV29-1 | CSVVTPNIEAFF | TGCAGCGTTGTGACACCGAACATTGAAGCTTTCTTT
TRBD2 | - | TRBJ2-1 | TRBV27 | CASSLTSDGHEQFF | TGTGCCAGTTCCCTGACTAGCGATGGCCATGAGCAGTTCTTC
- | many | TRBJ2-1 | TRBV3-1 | CASSQSSDEQFF | TGTGCCAGCAGCCAGAGCTCCGATGAGCAGTTCTTC
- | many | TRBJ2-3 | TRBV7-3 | CASSLGPGPFSTDTQYF | TGTGCCAGCAGCTTAGGGCCAGGGCCTTTTAGCACAGATACGCAGTATTTT
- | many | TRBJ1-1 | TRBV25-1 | CASSELGSGRNTEAFF | TGTGCCAGCAGTGAATTAGGGTCAGGGAGGAACACTGAAGCTTTCTTT
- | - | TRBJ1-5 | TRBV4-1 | CASRQQGGNQPQHF | TGCGCCAGCAGACAACAGGGAGGCAATCAGCCCCAGCATTTT
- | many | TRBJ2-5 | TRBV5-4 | CASSTTRETQYF | TGTGCCAGCAGCACGACTAGAGAGACCCAGTACTTC